This T cell receptor (beta chain) appears in the sequencing data of a study of beta chain features in type 1 diabetes. This CDR3 region has 15 residues. Germline V gene data show CDR1 as KGHSH and CDR2 as LQKENI. V was pared by 3 bases and J by 0 bases, with 9 bases between. Study conclusions and caveats: Moderate but significant shortening of TCRB CDR3s was recorded in all four CD4+ subsets from Type 1 diabetes patients.

This clone was seen a handful of times. Its antigen is unknown. Within the sample, other DNA sequences also encode this same CDR3. Expressed TCRB transcripts were sequenced after all isolated RNA was converted to cDNA. Measured with immunoSEQ multiplex PCR; TCRdb has only the in-frame clones, and not every one. The sample contains fewer than 350,000 clones, 15% of which appear only once. The sequencing input was naive CD4+ T cells from blood. The chain links TRBV18 to TRBJ1-5; D gene ambiguous. This receptor was taken from a man younger than 30 with type 1 diabetes. DNA for the CDR3: TGTGCCAGCTCACCGCCGGGAGGTAGCAATCAGCCCCAGCATTTT. It yields the protein CASSPPGGSNQPQHF.